The rows below give T cell receptor beta chains drawn from one sample of a study of T cells after yellow fever vaccination. TCRdb re-called the 5' RACE reads through MiXCR, storing one row per CDR3 protein. The sample holds hundreds of thousands of distinct CDR3 sequences, 9% to 15% seen once. The sequenced sample was PBMCs, obtained on the day of the yellow fever booster vaccination. These receptors were taken from a man aged 25 to 40 who received the YFV17D yellow fever vaccine. CDR3s include the opening cysteine and the closing phenylalanine or tryptophan.

cdr3_aa: CASSVQGYEQYF
v_call: TRBV25-1
cdr3_length: 12

cdr3_aa: CSACQDGALREQFF
v_call: TRBV20-1
cdr3_length: 14

cdr3_aa: CSARDRTGWDEQYF
v_call: TRBV20-1
cdr3_length: 14

cdr3_aa: CASSLGTAPPDTQYF
v_call: TRBV7-2
cdr3_length: 15

cdr3_aa: CASSLEAGRLGSEQFF
v_call: TRBV7-6
cdr3_length: 16

cdr3_aa: CASSLEAGVYDEQFF
v_call: TRBV7-8
cdr3_length: 15

cdr3_aa: CASITQGAHQETQYF
v_call: TRBV5-6
cdr3_length: 15

cdr3_aa: CSARTQTQYF
v_call: TRBV20-1
cdr3_length: 10

cdr3_aa: CASNRQGWSNQPQHF
v_call: TRBV6-2/TRBV6-3
cdr3_length: 15

cdr3_aa: CASSPDGEYEQYF
v_call: TRBV12-3/TRBV12-4
cdr3_length: 13

cdr3_aa: CASSMSGVKTGELFF
v_call: TRBV19
cdr3_length: 15